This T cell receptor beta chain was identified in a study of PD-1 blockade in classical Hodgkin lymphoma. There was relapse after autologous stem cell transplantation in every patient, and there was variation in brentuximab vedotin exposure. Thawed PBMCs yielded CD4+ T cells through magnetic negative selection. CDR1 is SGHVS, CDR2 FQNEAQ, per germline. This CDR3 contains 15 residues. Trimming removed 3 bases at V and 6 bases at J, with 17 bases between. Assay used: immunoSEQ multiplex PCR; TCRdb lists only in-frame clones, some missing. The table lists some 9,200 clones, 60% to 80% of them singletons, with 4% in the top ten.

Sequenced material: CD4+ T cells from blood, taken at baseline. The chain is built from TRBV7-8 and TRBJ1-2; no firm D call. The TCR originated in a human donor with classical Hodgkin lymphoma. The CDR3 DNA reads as TGTGCCAGCAGCTTTTGGGAGGAAGGAGATGATGGCTACACCTTC. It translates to CASSFWEEGDDGYTF.